These T cell receptor beta chains were read from a single sample in a study of response to subunit inactivated influenza vaccine. One entry per CDR3 protein results from TCRdb running MiXCR on the RT-PCR reads. The sample has approximately 530,000 distinct CDR3 sequences, 7.6% seen once. The sequences come from PBMCs from blood, collected around 25 months after vaccination. The receptors originated from a man between 50 and 75 years old who received an inactivated influenza vaccine. Each CDR3 is given with its conserved first and last residue. Fields, in order: clone size, D gene, V gene, J gene, CDR3 DNA, CDR3 protein. A D gene is named only where the DNA matches it firmly. Clone sizes are given selectively: once, few, many, or a class where the clone is expanded.

>few|TRBD1|TRBV29-1|TRBJ1-5
TGCAGCGCAGGACAGGGAGCCGGTCAGCCCCAGCATTTT
CSAGQGAGQPQHF
>few|.|TRBV6-1|TRBJ1-1
TGTGCCAGCAGTGATGGGACATTTGAAGCTTTCTTT
CASSDGTFEAFF
>many|.|TRBV28|TRBJ1-1
TGTGCCAGCACAGGACGGACCAAAGCTTTCTTT
CASTGRTKAFF
>many|.|TRBV19|TRBJ1-5
TGTGCCATTTCCAGGGGTGGAGGCAATCAGCCCCAGCATTTT
CAISRGGGNQPQHF
>few|.|TRBV7-2|TRBJ2-1
TGTGCCAGCAGCTTAGACGGGGGAGAGCAGTTCTTC
CASSLDGGEQFF
>few|.|TRBV29-1|TRBJ2-1
TGCAGCTTTTCGACCCCGGGGGAAGGCTTC
CSFSTPGEGF
>.|.|TRBV7-7|TRBJ2-2
TGTGCCAGCAGCTTAGTCCGGGTCGGGGATACGAACACCGGGGAGCTGTTTTTT
CASSLVRVGDTNTGELFF
>many|.|TRBV12-3/TRBV12-4|TRBJ1-2
TGTGCCAGCAGTCTCCAGGGCAGGAACTATGGCTACACCTTC
CASSLQGRNYGYTF
>few|.|TRBV6-7|TRBJ2-1
TGTGCCAGCAGTTACCCGGCGATACCTTATTACAATGAGCAGTTCTTC
CASSYPAIPYYNEQFF
>few|TRBD2|TRBV11-3|TRBJ2-7
TGTGCCAGCAGCTTAGACCTTCGGCGGGAGGGGGCGCGCGAGCAGTACTTC
CASSLDLRREGAREQYF
>.|TRBD2|TRBV30|TRBJ2-1
TGTGCCTGGAGTGTACTTCGGGGGACTAGCGGGACCTACAATGAGCAGTTCTTC
CAWSVLRGTSGTYNEQFF
>.|.|TRBV5-1|TRBJ1-5
TGCGCCAGCAGCTTGGGGCCTCTCGGGGCCGAGAAGCCCCAGCATTTT
CASSLGPLGAEKPQHF